These T cell receptor beta chains were read from a single sample in a study of T cells in localized non-small cell lung cancer. This table comes from immunoSEQ multiplex PCR, and its TCRdb copy is limited to in-frame clones, with some not included. Of 75,000 to 90,000 clones listed, 80% to 90% were seen once; the top ten hold 2.5% to 3%. The sample in question was peripheral blood, obtained before any cancer treatment. The source is a man aged 35 to 69 with stage I lung adenocarcinoma. The CDR3 runs from the conserved cysteine through the conserved F or W. D genes are given only for firm matches. Size is omitted from some rows. Given values are once, few, many or a class for expanded clones.

abundance,d_gene,j_gene,v_gene,CDR3nt,CDR3aa
NA,TRBD2,TRBJ2-7,TRBV28,TGTGCCAGCAGTTTACCGAGGAAGACTAGCGGGAGCTCCTACGAGCAGTACTTC,CASSLPRKTSGSSYEQYF
once,NA,TRBJ1-4,TRBV4-2,TGTGCCAGCAGCCAAGGGCCTATGGCTGATGAAAAACTGTTTTTT,CASSQGPMADEKLFF
once,NA,TRBJ2-3,TRBV5-4,TGTGCCAGCAGTTGGGACACCCTCACAGATACGCAGTATTTT,CASSWDTLTDTQYF
few,TRBD2,TRBJ2-1,TRBV5-4,TGTGCCAGCAGCTCGGCGGGAGCTGAGCAGTTCTTC,CASSSAGAEQFF
once,NA,TRBJ2-5,TRBV19,TGTGCCAGTAGTAGCTACTCGGAGGTCCAAGAGACCCAGTACTTC,CASSSYSEVQETQYF
NA,NA,TRBJ1-1,TRBV14,TGTGCCAGCAGTTTCGGGGTTGAAGCTTTCTTT,CASSFGVEAFF
NA,TRBD2,TRBJ2-3,TRBV28,TGTGCCAGCAGGGCTGAGGGGGCTGGACCAGGAAGCGGGAGGGCCAAGGATACGCAGTATTTT,CASRAEGAGPGSGRAKDTQYF
NA,NA,TRBJ1-2,TRBV27,TGTGCCAGCAGTTTATTAGGGGAGGGTAACTATGGCTACACCTTC,CASSLLGEGNYGYTF
NA,TRBD1,TRBJ1-2,TRBV7-9,TGTGCCAGCAGCTTAGCGGGGACAGGGCAAGGTGGCTACACCTTC,CASSLAGTGQGGYTF
NA,NA,TRBJ2-3,TRBV30,TGTGCCTGGACGACAACTAGCACAGATACGCAGTATTTT,CAWTTTSTDTQYF
NA,NA,TRBJ2-1,TRBV25-1,TGTGCCAGCAGCCGACACCTGAACAATGAGCAGTTCTTC,CASSRHLNNEQFF
NA,NA,TRBJ1-2,TRBV28,TGTGCCAGCAGTCCCCCAGGGTCCCCCTATGGCTACACCTTC,CASSPPGSPYGYTF
NA,NA,TRBJ2-2,TRBV9,TGTGCCAGCAGCGGGGGGTCCGACACCGGGGAGCTGTTTTTT,CASSGGSDTGELFF
NA,TRBD1,TRBJ1-5,TRBV7-2,TGTGCCAGCAGCTTAGGGACAGGAAGTATTCAGCCCCAGCATTTT,CASSLGTGSIQPQHF
few,NA,TRBJ1-1,TRBV5-6,TGTGCCAGCAGCTTGGTTCGCGAATCCATGGGTGGAGCTTTCTTT,CASSLVRESMGGAFF
NA,NA,TRBJ1-2,TRBV28,TGTGCCAGCAGGCCGGGGCATAACTATGGCTACACCTTC,CASRPGHNYGYTF
NA,TRBD1,TRBJ2-2,TRBV7-3,TGTGCCAGCAGCTCACAGGGGGTCGATTCCGGGGAGCTGTTTTTT,CASSSQGVDSGELFF
NA,TRBD1,TRBJ1-6,TRBV25-1,TGTGCCAGCAGTGTCCGGGACAGGGGATCACCCCTCCACTTT,CASSVRDRGSPLHF
NA,NA,TRBJ1-5,TRBV5-4,TGTGCCAGCAGCTCTGGGGGGGGCTATGGACAGCCCCAGCATTTT,CASSSGGGYGQPQHF
NA,NA,TRBJ2-3,TRBV6-5,TGTGCCAGCAGTCTCCGCGGCCCCTTGGGGGATACGCAGTATTTT,CASSLRGPLGDTQYF
NA,TRBD1,TRBJ1-1,TRBV7-9,TGTGCCAGCAGCTTAGCCTTGGGACAGGTTCCTGAAGCTTTCTTT,CASSLALGQVPEAFF
NA,NA,TRBJ1-3,TRBV4-1,TGCGCCAGCAGCCAAGAACTATCTGGAAACACCATATATTTT,CASSQELSGNTIYF
NA,TRBD1,TRBJ1-1,TRBV6-5,TGTGCCAGCAGCCGCGAGACAGGGTTAACTGAAGCTTTCTTT,CASSRETGLTEAFF
NA,TRBD2,TRBJ2-5,TRBV28,TGTGCCAGCACTTTCAGTCTAGCGGTAGAGACCCAGTACTTC,CASTFSLAVETQYF
NA,NA,TRBJ1-4,TRBV7-9,TGTGCCAGCAGCTTAGGGCAGGGGATCGGGGAAAAACTGTTTTTT,CASSLGQGIGEKLFF
once,TRBD2,TRBJ2-1,TRBV11-2,TGTGCCAGCAGCTTAAGATTAGCGGGTGACGTTTTGGAGCAGTTCTTC,CASSLRLAGDVLEQFF
NA,TRBD1,TRBJ2-5,TRBV6-1,TGTGCCAGCGAAGAGGGGGCGAAGACCCAGTACTTC,CASEEGAKTQYF
NA,NA,TRBJ1-5,TRBV7-9,TGTGCCAGCAGCTTAGGAGCCTCAAATCAGCCCCAGCATTTT,CASSLGASNQPQHF
NA,NA,TRBJ2-7,TRBV5-8,TGTGCCAGCAGCTTGTCGGGGTTGAGCTCCTACGAGCAGTACTTC,CASSLSGLSSYEQYF
NA,TRBD2,TRBJ2-5,TRBV14,TGTGCCAGCAGCCAAGTCAGTTCCGGGGCTAGCGGGAGCCCGCGCAAAGAGACCCAGTACTTC,CASSQVSSGASGSPRKETQYF
NA,NA,TRBJ1-2,TRBV19,TGTGCCAGTAGGCCTTCAGGGGATACTGGCTACACCTTC,CASRPSGDTGYTF
NA,NA,TRBJ1-3,TRBV7-9,TGTGCCAGCAGCCAAGATGCTGGAAACACCATATATTTT,CASSQDAGNTIYF
NA,TRBD2,TRBJ2-3,TRBV2,TGTGCCAGCAGGACCCGGACTAGCGGGGGCATCACAGATACGCAGTATTTT,CASRTRTSGGITDTQYF
NA,TRBD1,TRBJ1-2,TRBV7-9,TGTGCCAGCAGCTTGGGACAGGGAATTGGCTACACCTTC,CASSLGQGIGYTF
NA,TRBD1,TRBJ2-5,TRBV6-1,TGTGCCAGCGGGGACAGGGAATTAGGGCAAGACACCCAGTACTTC,CASGDRELGQDTQYF